Detailed here is one T cell receptor beta chain. Its target is unknown. An end of the junction differs from the germline gene, which may be a read error. This specimen comes from a study of blood T cells in healthy people across ages. Study-wide results and limits: Age brought a roughly linear fall in TCR beta diversity measured per million T cells.

The people who gave samples were healthy Caucasians from Russia, aged 6 to 90. CDR1 is MNHEY, CDR2 SVGAGI, per germline. This CDR3 is 11 amino acids long. The authors ran a second PCR of about 6 to 11 cycles using a sample-barcoded 5' primer and a J-beta primer mix. TCRdb re-analysed the 5' RACE reads in MiXCR, keeping a single row per CDR3 protein. The repertoire consists of 550,000 to 600,000 distinct CDR3 sequences, with under 55% occurring once and the leading ten covering 20% to 25%. Sequenced: blood. The receptor's source is an elderly man in good health. The V call is TRBV6-5, the J call TRBJ2-4; 7 bases align to TRBD2. The DNA end favors TRBJ2-7, so the J call may be wrong. CDR3 protein: CPSGTDYEQYF. Written as DNA, the CDR3 is TGTCCCAGCGGGACGGACTACGAGCAGTACTTC.